The source of this T cell receptor beta chain is a study of kidney transplant recipient with SARS-CoV-2 infection. A single record per CDR3 protein comes from TCRdb applying MiXCR to the reads. The sample yields 200,000 to 300,000 distinct CDR3 sequences, around 28% seen once. The sequenced sample was a blood sample, obtained at baseline and on approximately day 120 from a kidney transplant recipient. This TCR was recovered from a young adult male patient who had COVID-19 and was a kidney transplant recipient. Some of the T cells might come from the graft donor.

CDR3 DNA: TGTGCCAGCAGCGTTCCTGTGGGGCGAGAGACCCAGTACTTC. Amino acid sequence: CASSVPVGRETQYF. The gene calls are TRBV9 and TRBJ2-5; tentatively, D is TRBD1 (5 bases). With 2 bases removed from V and 4 bases from J, the gap between germline ends came to 12 bases. Germline-derived CDR1 and CDR2 are SGDLS and YYNGEE. The CDR3 loop spans 14 amino acids.